Listed here are 23 T cell receptor beta chains from one sample, sequenced in a study of CD8+CD57+ T cells in acquired aplastic anemia (dated by TCRdb to between 2017 and 2018). Sequencing instrument: Illumina HiSeq 2000. TCR beta VDJ combination and CDR3 sequence profiling used genomic DNA as the template. TCRdb reworked the public reads: Q25 trimming with fastp, MiXCR clone assembly, productive beta chains retained. Every CDR3 protein is listed once, alongside the most common genes and DNA of its rows. The sample table lists 250,000 to 300,000 distinct CDR3 sequences, approximately 55% of them with a count of one. The ten most abundant clones make up roughly 8% of the sample. The sample taken for sequencing was sorted CD4+, CD8+, or CD8+CD57+ T cells (not recorded which) from PBMCs. The receptors originated from a human donor with severe aplastic anemia or a healthy control (not recorded which).

This clonotype was observed at least ten times. This sequence joins TRBV7-9 and TRBJ1-1, with D possibly being TRBD1 (6 bases). V was trimmed by 1 base and J by 9 bases, leaving 21 bases between them. Germline values: CDR1 SEHNR, CDR2 FQNEAQ (reference sequence). The CDR3 spans 16 residues. CDR3 DNA sequence: TGTGCCAGCAGCTTAGACTCATTAGGACAGCTAAGAAAAGCTTTCTTT. Translating it yields CASSLDSLGQLRKAFF.

This clonotype was detected many times. The genes are TRBV6-1 and TRBJ2-1; D remains unclear. This CDR3 contains 13 residues. Trimming took 4 bases from V and 3 from J, leaving 7 bases between them. Germline assignment: CDR1 MNHNS and CDR2 SASEGT. CDR3 coding DNA: TGTGCCAGCAGTGTGACCGACTACAATGAGCAGTTCTTC. This gives the protein CASSVTDYNEQFF.

The chain combines TRBV19 with TRBJ1-1; no reliable D call. The V end was cut by 6 bases, the J end by 4 bases, with 15 bases between. The CDR3 length is 14 residues. Germline V gives CDR1 LNHDA, CDR2 SQIVND (reference sequence). The chain's CDR3 is CASSVTVSGTEAFF. CDR3 nucleotides: TGTGCCAGTAGCGTGACGGTATCCGGCACTGAAGCTTTCTTT.

This clonotype was picked up many times. V gene TRBV20-1 combines with J gene TRBJ1-5; D call uncertain. V was cut by 3 bases and J by 2 bases, with 11 bases left in between. The CDR3 extends over 14 amino acids. Per the germline V gene, CDR1 is DFQATT and CDR2 is SNEGSKA (reference sequence). CDR3: CSASIAIGNQPQHF. In DNA form, the CDR3 reads TGCAGTGCTAGCATTGCGATCGGCAATCAGCCCCAGCATTTT.

The chain couples TRBV20-1 to TRBJ2-3; D is unresolved. Germline assignment: CDR1 DFQATT and CDR2 SNEGSKA (reference sequence). Trimming pared 5 bases from V and 2 bases from J, leaving 14 bases between. The CDR3 spans 14 residues. CDR3 loop: CSADRRAYTDTQYF. The CDR3 DNA reads as TGCAGTGCTGACCGACGGGCGTACACAGATACGCAGTATTTT.

This clonotype was recorded only once. The chain has TRBV30 and TRBJ1-2; D gene ambiguous. Germline CDR1 GTSNPN, CDR2 SVGIG (reference sequence). The CDR3 is 16 residues long. Trimming stripped 2 bases from V and 2 bases from J, with 18 bases between. The CDR3 is CAWSHGLRLMNYGYTF. The DNA of the CDR3 is TGTGCCTGGAGTCACGGACTGAGGTTGATGAACTATGGCTACACCTTC.

This clonotype was seen more than once but under ten times. The chain is built from TRBV20-1 and TRBJ2-1; 7 nucleotides agree with TRBD1. V dropped 5 bases and J dropped 7; count of bases not matched to a gene: 14. CDR1 DFQATT and CDR2 SNEGSKA come from the germline V gene (reference sequence). CDR3 length: 15 residues. In nucleotides, the CDR3 is TGCAGTGCTTCCTATCCAGGGGGTGGAAAGAATGAGCAGTTCTTC. Translating gives CSASYPGGGKNEQFF.

On this clonotype itself: A much larger clone sits a single nucleotide away, making a read error possible. The chain uses TRBV30 and TRBJ1-2; possibly TRBD1 for D (6 bases). Germline V gene data show CDR1 as GTSNPN and CDR2 as SVGIG (reference sequence). This CDR3 comprises 15 residues. The ends were cut back, 2 bases at V and 1 base at J, with 14 bases in the middle. Here the CDR3 reads CAWSSRGRGNYGYTF. The CDR3 DNA reads as TGTGCCTGGAGTTCCCGGGGCAGGGGTAACTATGGCTACACCTTC.

The chain links TRBV5-1 to TRBJ2-7; D is ambiguous. Germline CDR1 is SGHRS and CDR2 is YFSETQ. V was cut by 0 bases and J by 3 bases, with 7 bases left in between. The CDR3 totals 13 residues. This CDR3 is CASSLESFYEQYF. The CDR3 region has the DNA TGCGCCAGCAGCTTGGAGTCTTTCTACGAGCAGTACTTC.

This clonotype was counted once. With a much larger clone just one base away, this may be a read error. The genes are TRBV6-5 and TRBJ1-1; D gene unclear. CDR1 and CDR2 (germline): MNHEY, SVGAGI. CDR3 size: 12 residues. The CDR3 nucleotides read TGTGCCAGCAGCTCAGAATACACTGAAGCTTCCTTT. Its translation is CASSSEYTEASF.

This clonotype has at least ten counts. The V and J genes are TRBV5-1 and TRBJ2-5, with 8 bases matching TRBD1. V lost 3 bases, J lost 5 bases, and 12 bases stayed unmatched. Germline CDR1 SGHRS, CDR2 YFSETQ. This CDR3 comprises 16 residues. The CDR3, as DNA: TGCGCCAGCAGCTCCACAAGGACAGGGAAATTTGAGACCCAGTACTTC. Protein: CASSSTRTGKFETQYF.

This chain uses TRBV24-1 with TRBJ2-5, with no clear D. CDR1 and CDR2 (germline): KGHDR, SFDVKD. V was shortened by 6 bases and J by 0 bases, with 7 bases between the two germline ends. This CDR3 is 13 amino acids long. CDR3 residues: CATSQTYQETQYF. CDR3 nucleotides: TGTGCCACCAGTCAGACCTACCAAGAGACCCAGTACTTC.

This clonotype was seen only once. This rearrangement joins TRBV7-2 to TRBJ2-4; D is tentatively TRBD1 or TRBD2 (6 bases each). Germline loops: CDR1 SGHTA, CDR2 FQGNSA. V was cut by 6 bases and J by 6 bases, with 21 bases left in between. CDR3 size: 16 residues. CDR3: CASSDTKLAGANIQYF. In DNA form, the CDR3 reads TGTGCCAGCAGTGACACAAAACTAGCAGGGGCAAACATTCAGTACTTC.

The gene calls are TRBV7-2 and TRBJ2-3; 9 nucleotides align to TRBD1. The CDR3 is 15 residues long. CDR1 is SGHTA, CDR2 FQGNSA, per germline. The V gene end was trimmed by 2 bases and the J gene end by 8 bases; junction bases not matched to a gene: 8. The CDR3 DNA reads as TGTGCCAGCAGCTTAATGGACAGGGGCCTTCCTACGCAGTATTTT. Amino acid sequence: CASSLMDRGLPTQYF.

This clonotype came up a few times. The chain couples TRBV2 to TRBJ1-2; D call uncertain. The CDR3 extends over 9 amino acids. The germline gives CDR1 SNHLY, CDR2 FYNNEI. V was trimmed by 6 bases and J by 8 bases, leaving 4 bases between them. The CDR3 loop is CASRGGYTF. CDR3 in DNA: TGTGCCAGCAGGGGGGGCTACACCTTC.

This clonotype has at least ten counts. The V and J genes are TRBV10-3 and TRBJ2-1; 8 bases align to TRBD2. The CDR3 extends over 17 amino acids. Germline trimming cut 4 bases from V and 8 bases from J; bases unmatched to any gene: 16. Germline CDR1 ENHRY, CDR2 SYGVKD. The CDR3 DNA is TGTGCCATCAGTGTTGCCAGAACGGGGGGGGGCCGCTATGAGCAGTTCTTC. It yields the protein CAISVARTGGGRYEQFF.

V gene TRBV10-3 combines with J gene TRBJ2-2, with 7 nucleotides matching TRBD2. Germline V gene lookup returns CDR1 ENHRY and CDR2 SYGVKD. J was trimmed by 3 bases and V by 8 bases; bases with no gene match: 0. The CDR3 runs to 12 residues. This CDR3 is CAIGRDTGELFF. In DNA form, the CDR3 reads TGTGCCATCGGGAGGGACACCGGGGAGCTGTTTTTT.

This clonotype was seen more than once but under ten times. The chain joins TRBV6-1 to TRBJ2-7; a possible D gene is TRBD1 (6 bases). The germline V gene encodes CDR1 MNHNS and CDR2 SASEGT. V lost 5 bases and J 6 bases, leaving 11 bases between the germline ends. CDR3 length: 12 residues. This chain's CDR3 is CASSRTAAEQYF. For the CDR3, the DNA is TGTGCCAGCAGTAGGACAGCGGCCGAGCAGTACTTC.

Regarding this clonotype: A junction end diverges from the germline sequence, so it may reflect a read error. The chain uses TRBV6-6 and TRBJ2-1; the D gene could be TRBD1 or TRBD2 (5 bases each). Germline V gene sequence: CDR1 MNHNY, CDR2 SVGAGI (reference sequence). The length of the CDR3 is 11 residues. DNA of the CDR3: TGTGCCAGCAGCCTCCGGGACCCGGGTGCCTTC. It codes for CASSLRDPGAF.

J is TRBJ1-5 and V is TRBV20-1; D remains ambiguous. The CDR3 covers 12 residues. Germline V gives CDR1 DFQATT, CDR2 SNEGSKA (reference sequence). V was shortened by 2 bases and J by 4 bases, with 6 bases between the two germline ends. DNA of the CDR3: TGCAGTGCTAGATTCGGTAATCAGCCCCAGCATTTT. Translated: CSARFGNQPQHF.

This clonotype appeared many times. The chain links TRBV10-3 to TRBJ2-1; 7 nucleotides agree with TRBD2. Trimming cost V 4 bases and J 3 bases; bases outside gene matches: 6. CDR3 length equals 15 residues. Germline values: CDR1 ENHRY, CDR2 SYGVKD. CDR3 sequence: CAISAPGRGYNEQFF. The CDR3 DNA follows: TGTGCCATCAGTGCCCCGGGGAGGGGCTACAATGAGCAGTTCTTC.

The chain couples TRBV25-1 to TRBJ1-2, with 7 nucleotides matching TRBD1. V lost 6 bases to trimming and J lost 2 bases; unmatched junction nucleotides: 6. CDR3 size: 14 residues. The germline gives CDR1 MGHDK, CDR2 SYGVNS. CDR3 in DNA: TGTGCCAGCAGCGGGATGGACAGGAACTATGGCTACACCTTC. Translated, it gives CASSGMDRNYGYTF.

This clonotype was recorded at least ten times. The rearrangement links TRBV27 to TRBJ2-7; D uncertain. Germline V gene sequence: CDR1 MNHEY, CDR2 SMNVEV (reference sequence). The CDR3 is 14 residues long. Trimming stripped 3 bases from V and 1 base from J, with 10 bases between. CDR3 protein: CASSLLFGSYEQYF. The CDR3 DNA reads as TGTGCCAGCAGTTTGCTGTTTGGGTCCTACGAGCAGTACTTC.